Listed below are T cell receptor beta chains from one sample, sequenced in a study of CD8 T cells in ankylosing spondylitis. Using its own MiXCR run on the 5' RACE reads, TCRdb lists one record per CDR3 protein. The sample holds a few hundred thousand distinct CDR3 sequences, 15% to 20% seen once. Material: blood, either unsorted or a sorted T cell fraction (not recorded which). Receptors were obtained from a male donor with ankylosing spondylitis or in good health (not recorded which). The CDR3 runs from the conserved cysteine through the conserved F or W. D genes are given only for firm matches. Size tells how often a clone was seen (once, few, many) or the class of an expanded clone, and some rows leave it out.

CDR3: CASSLEQTNQPQHF; DNA: TGTGCCAGCAGTTTAGAACAGACCAATCAGCCCCAGCATTTT; size: many; J: TRBJ1-5; D: -; V: TRBV12-3/TRBV12-4
CDR3: CASIPTPDRSYEQYF; DNA: TGTGCCAGCATTCCAACCCCGGACAGATCCTACGAGCAGTACTTC; size: -; J: TRBJ2-7; D: -; V: TRBV6-2/TRBV6-3
CDR3: CASSARDRGLAGANVLTF; DNA: TGTGCCAGCAGTGCCCGGGACAGGGGGCTAGCTGGGGCCAACGTCCTGACTTTC; size: -; J: TRBJ2-6; D: TRBD1; V: TRBV28
CDR3: CASSQGGWDTGELFF; DNA: TGCGCCAGCAGCCAAGGGGGGTGGGACACCGGGGAGCTGTTTTTT; size: -; J: TRBJ2-2; D: -; V: TRBV4-3
CDR3: CASSSEHLYGYTF; DNA: TGTGCCAGCAGCTCAGAGCACCTCTATGGCTACACCTTC; size: -; J: TRBJ1-2; D: -; V: TRBV11-2
CDR3: CASSPQTSALYNEQFF; DNA: TGTGCCAGCAGCCCCCAGACTAGCGCCTTATACAATGAGCAGTTCTTC; size: many; J: TRBJ2-1; D: TRBD2; V: TRBV11-2
CDR3: CASSPPAPYEQYF; DNA: TGTGCCAGCTCACCACCGGCACCCTACGAGCAGTACTTC; size: -; J: TRBJ2-7; D: -; V: TRBV18
CDR3: CSVVRGPDTQYF; DNA: TGCAGCGTTGTGCGGGGGCCAGATACGCAGTATTTT; size: few; J: TRBJ2-3; D: -; V: TRBV29-1
CDR3: CASTERDGSTDTQYF; DNA: TGTGCCAGCACCGAGCGGGACGGGAGCACAGATACGCAGTATTTT; size: many; J: TRBJ2-3; D: TRBD2; V: TRBV12-3/TRBV12-4
CDR3: CASSVGGPNTEAFF; DNA: TGTGCCAGCAGTGTAGGAGGGCCGAACACTGAAGCTTTCTTT; size: few; J: TRBJ1-1; D: -; V: TRBV25-1
CDR3: CASSQVAHGNLQETQYF; DNA: TGCGCCAGCAGCCAAGTGGCCCACGGGAATTTACAAGAGACCCAGTACTTC; size: few; J: TRBJ2-5; D: -; V: TRBV4-1
CDR3: CSVDSGMDQPQHF; DNA: TGCAGCGTTGATTCGGGGATGGATCAGCCCCAGCATTTT; size: -; J: TRBJ1-5; D: -; V: TRBV29-1
CDR3: CASSLGTGEYEQYF; DNA: TGTGCCAGCAGCTTGGGGACAGGTGAATACGAGCAGTACTTC; size: few; J: TRBJ2-7; D: TRBD1; V: TRBV5-6
CDR3: CASSNRDSPPYEQYF; DNA: TGTGCCAGTAGTAACCGGGACTCCCCTCCCTACGAGCAGTACTTC; size: -; J: TRBJ2-7; D: -; V: TRBV19
CDR3: CATLGQGLSKNIQYF; DNA: TGTGCCACTTTAGGACAGGGCCTATCCAAAAACATTCAGTACTTC; size: -; J: TRBJ2-4; D: TRBD1; V: TRBV15
CDR3: CSVEGDRDLSNEQFF; DNA: TGCAGCGTTGAAGGGGACAGGGATTTATCTAATGAGCAGTTCTTC; size: many; J: TRBJ2-1; D: TRBD1; V: TRBV29-1
CDR3: CASIKVAGAGANVLTF; DNA: TGTGCCAGTATTAAAGTAGCGGGAGCTGGGGCCAACGTCCTGACTTTC; size: -; J: TRBJ2-6; D: TRBD2; V: TRBV19
CDR3: CASSSNVPGLALGGTDTQYF; DNA: TGTGCCAGCAGCTCCAATGTCCCGGGACTAGCTTTAGGGGGCACAGATACGCAGTATTTT; size: -; J: TRBJ2-3; D: TRBD2; V: TRBV5-4
CDR3: CASSTRLAAYEQYF; DNA: TGTGCCAGCAGTACCCGACTAGCGGCCTACGAGCAGTACTTC; size: -; J: TRBJ2-7; D: TRBD2; V: TRBV27
CDR3: CASSHLAGIYNEQFF; DNA: TGCGCCAGCAGTCACCTAGCGGGGATCTACAATGAGCAGTTCTTC; size: -; J: TRBJ2-1; D: TRBD2; V: TRBV5-1
CDR3: CASSRPGWLAGGTTSTDTQYF; DNA: TGTGCCAGCAGCCGCCCAGGGTGGCTAGCGGGAGGCACTACTAGCACAGATACGCAGTATTTT; size: -; J: TRBJ2-3; D: TRBD2; V: TRBV11-2
CDR3: CATSLQSGSASNEQFF; DNA: TGTGCCACCAGCTTACAAAGCGGGAGCGCCTCCAATGAGCAGTTCTTC; size: -; J: TRBJ2-1; D: TRBD2; V: TRBV15
CDR3: CASSVGDRYNSPLHF; DNA: TGTGCCAGCAGCGTAGGGGACAGGTATAATTCACCCCTCCACTTT; size: many; J: TRBJ1-6; D: TRBD1; V: TRBV9
CDR3: CASSILSPDNEQFF; DNA: TGTGCCAGCAGCATCCTTTCCCCCGACAATGAGCAGTTCTTC; size: -; J: TRBJ2-1; D: -; V: TRBV12-3/TRBV12-4
CDR3: CASSSSGTGYNEQFF; DNA: TGCGCCAGCAGCTCCTCTGGGACAGGGTACAATGAGCAGTTCTTC; size: many; J: TRBJ2-1; D: TRBD1; V: TRBV5-1
CDR3: CASSLGASGELFF; DNA: TGTGCCAGCAGCTTAGGGGCCTCCGGGGAGCTGTTTTTT; size: -; J: TRBJ2-2; D: -; V: TRBV7-9